Following are 27 T cell receptor beta chains from one sample sequenced in a study of T cell responses to AZD1222 COVID-19 vaccine. The data were produced by immunoSEQ multiplex PCR, yet TCRdb's version contains in-frame clones alone and is incomplete. The sample lists some 100,000 clones; just under 90% were seen once. Source: peripheral blood, taken on day 0 of AZD1222 vaccination. The receptor source for this set is an adult in good health.

This clone was counted only a few times. The chain uses TRBV19 and TRBJ1-2; D remains unclear. Between the trimmed V and J ends, which lost 7 bases and 4 bases, there was a span of 13 bases. The germline V gene encodes CDR1 LNHDA and CDR2 SQIVND (reference sequence). The CDR3 is made up of 13 amino acids. DNA for the CDR3: TGTGCCAGTAAATCAGGTCCATTCTATGGCTACACCTTC. This encodes CASKSGPFYGYTF.

The gene calls are TRBV7-2 and TRBJ2-1; 8 nucleotides line up with TRBD2. V gave up 0 bases and J gave up 4 bases; unmatched junction bases: 5. The CDR3 runs 16 residues. Germline CDR1 SGHTA, CDR2 FQGNSA. The DNA for the CDR3 is TGTGCCAGCAGCTTAGCGGGGTCTAGCGGGTACAATGAGCAGTTCTTC. Its translation: CASSLAGSSGYNEQFF.

J is TRBJ1-2 and V is TRBV7-8; D remains unclear. This CDR3 is built from 15 residues. V gave up 5 bases and J gave up 1 base, with 14 bases separating them. Germline CDR1 is SGHVS and CDR2 is FQNEAQ. The CDR3 nucleotides read TGTGCCAGCAGCCCAAGGGAGGGTTATAACTATGGCTACACCTTC. Protein sequence: CASSPREGYNYGYTF.

V gene TRBV4-3 combines with J gene TRBJ2-1; TRBD2 agrees at 11 bases. The ends lost 4 bases at V and 8 bases at J; junction bases unmatched: 4. The CDR3 covers 14 residues. Germline assignment: CDR1 LGHNA and CDR2 YSLEER. The CDR3 DNA sequence: TGCGCCAGCAGCCGACTAGCGGGGACCTATGAGCAGTTCTTC. It translates to CASSRLAGTYEQFF.

V usage is TRBV18 and J usage is TRBJ1-1, with 7 bases lining up with TRBD1. The CDR3 sequence is 14 residues long. The V and J ends lost 3 bases and 6 bases, in that order; junction bases with no gene match: 7. Looked up from germline, CDR1 is KGHSH and CDR2 is LQKENI. Written as DNA, the CDR3 is TGTGCCAGCTCACCGACTCCGACAGGGTCTGAAGCTTTCTTT. Protein: CASSPTPTGSEAFF.

The DNA of the CDR3 is TGTGCCAGCAGCTTAAGGTCAGGCCAAGAGACCCAGTACTTC. As protein: CASSLRSGQETQYF. J is TRBJ2-5 and V is TRBV7-2; no clear D gene. The germline gives CDR1 SGHTA, CDR2 FQGNSA. Trimming removed 2 bases at V and 1 base at J, with 8 bases between. The CDR3 has 14 residues.

The chain links TRBV4-3 to TRBJ1-2; TRBD1 is a possible D gene (6 bases). V was pared by 0 bases and J by 1 base, with 18 bases between. CDR3 size: 18 residues. Looked up from germline, CDR1 is LGHNA and CDR2 is YSLEER. The CDR3 spells CASSQDLGNRDRNYGYTF. CDR3 DNA sequence: TGCGCCAGCAGCCAAGATCTGGGGAACAGGGACCGTAACTATGGCTACACCTTC.

This chain connects TRBV6-5 to TRBJ2-5; D remains ambiguous. Between the trimmed V and J ends, which lost 4 bases and 2 bases, there was a span of 2 bases. CDR3 length equals 11 residues. Germline V gene lookup returns CDR1 MNHEY and CDR2 SVGAGI. The CDR3 DNA reads as TGTGCCAGCAGTTTACAAGAGACCCAGTACTTC. Protein: CASSLQETQYF.

This sequence joins TRBV5-6 and TRBJ1-6; D not resolved. This CDR3 has 13 residues. Germline V gives CDR1 SGHDT, CDR2 YYEEEE. Trimming cost V 5 bases and J 6 bases, with 9 bases left between them. The CDR3 bases are TGTGCCAGCAGGGCACAGATTAATTCACCCCTCCACTTT. It yields the protein CASRAQINSPLHF.

The gene calls are TRBV11-2 and TRBJ1-3; 8 bases are shared with TRBD1. This CDR3 spans 16 amino acids. Germline CDR1 SGHAT, CDR2 FQNNGV. Unmatched junction bases numbered 9, after V lost 5 bases and J lost 3 bases. CDR3 loop: CASSGRQGLYGNTIYF. The DNA for the CDR3 is TGTGCCAGCAGCGGCCGACAGGGGCTGTATGGAAACACCATATATTTT.

V usage is TRBV6-5 and J usage is TRBJ1-1; possibly TRBD1 for D (5 bases). Germline V lookup: CDR1 MNHEY, CDR2 SVGAGI. This CDR3 is built from 13 residues. V was pared by 7 bases and J by 1 base, with 10 bases between. The DNA of the CDR3 is TGTGCCAGCATCGAGGGGCGGAACACTGAAGCTTTCTTT. Protein sequence: CASIEGRNTEAFF.

The chain links TRBV4-3 to TRBJ2-7, with D perhaps TRBD1 (5 bases). Germline V lookup: CDR1 LGHNA, CDR2 YSLEER. The CDR3 contains 18 residues. With 1 base removed from V and 6 bases from J, the gap between germline ends came to 25 bases. The CDR3 region has the DNA TGCGCCAGCAGCCAAGGCCAACCCTTGACGGCGCAGGGTCGCGAGCAGTACTTC. Its protein is CASSQGQPLTAQGREQYF.

V usage is TRBV7-2 and J usage is TRBJ2-1; a possible D gene is TRBD2 (7 bases). Germline CDR1 SGHTA, CDR2 FQGNSA. Trimming removed 5 bases from V and 9 bases from J, with 20 bases in between. There are 15 residues in the CDR3. The CDR3 sequence: CASSPAQWGGGEQFF. The CDR3 region has the DNA TGTGCCAGCAGCCCCGCCCAGTGGGGGGGCGGTGAGCAGTTCTTC. The whole variable domain, filled in from reference TRBV7-2 and TRBJ2-1, reads GAGVSQSPSNKVTEKGKDVELRCDPISGHTALYWYRQSLGQGLEFLIYFQGNSAPDKSGLPSDRFSAERTGGSVSTLTIQRTQQEDSAVYLCASSPAQWGGGEQFFGPGTRLTVL.

V usage is TRBV10-3 and J usage is TRBJ1-1, with TRBD1 matching over 8 bases. Losses at the gene ends were 5 bases for V and 1 base for J; bases not matched to a gene: 6. The CDR3 consists of 15 residues. Germline CDR1 and CDR2: ENHRY and SYGVKD. CDR3 in DNA: TGTGCCATCAGTCTAGACAGGGGACCGAACACTGAAGCTTTCTTT. This encodes CAISLDRGPNTEAFF.

The chain employs TRBV5-4 and TRBJ2-7, with 7 bases fitting TRBD2. The junction had 11 bases not matched to a gene; V was cut back by 2 bases and J by 6 bases. The CDR3 is 15 residues long. Per the germline V gene, CDR1 is SGHNT and CDR2 is YYREEE (reference sequence). The CDR3 loop is CASSLHPWTSFEQYF. In DNA form, the CDR3 reads TGTGCCAGCAGCTTACACCCCTGGACTAGTTTCGAGCAGTACTTC.

In DNA, the CDR3 is TGTGCCATAGCCCCGGGGGTGAACACTGAAGCTTTCTTT. As protein: CAIAPGVNTEAFF. The rearrangement links TRBV10-3 to TRBJ1-1, with D perhaps TRBD1 (5 bases). Trimming removed 9 bases from V and 0 bases from J, with 11 bases in between. This CDR3 comprises 13 residues. Germline-derived CDR1 and CDR2 are ENHRY and SYGVKD.

This chain connects TRBV18 to TRBJ1-3; TRBD1 is a possible D gene (5 bases). Deletions cut 3 bases from V and 2 bases from J, with 14 bases between. Germline V lookup: CDR1 KGHSH, CDR2 LQKENI. The CDR3 runs to 16 residues. The CDR3 loop reads CASSPRSTEPGNTIYF. The CDR3 bases are TGTGCCAGCTCACCCCGATCGACAGAACCTGGAAACACCATATATTTT.

The V call is TRBV5-6, the J call TRBJ1-4, with D unresolved. V lost 0 bases to trimming and J lost 8 bases, with 14 bases between them. Germline values: CDR1 SGHDT, CDR2 YYEEEE. CDR3 length equals 15 residues. The CDR3 DNA reads TGTGCCAGCAGCTTGGCCACGGGGAGAGGGGAAAAACTGTTTTTT. Translation gives CASSLATGRGEKLFF.

The V gene is TRBV19, the J gene TRBJ1-4; D perhaps matches TRBD1 (6 bases). Germline CDR1 and CDR2: LNHDA and SQIVND (reference sequence). Between the trimmed V and J ends, which lost 2 bases and 5 bases, there was a span of 24 bases. The CDR3 contains 19 residues. The CDR3 DNA follows: TGTGCCAGTAGTATAACGACCCCGCGGACCGGGACAAGGAATGAAAAACTGTTTTTT. Its translation is CASSITTPRTGTRNEKLFF.

The gene calls are TRBV5-1 and TRBJ1-1; D gene ambiguous. V was clipped by 4 bases and J by 1 base, with 8 bases between them. Germline V lookup: CDR1 SGHRS, CDR2 YFSETQ. This CDR3 spans 13 amino acids. CDR3 in amino acids: CASSPSANTEAFF. CDR3 DNA: TGCGCCAGCAGCCCGTCCGCGAACACTGAAGCTTTCTTT.

With respect to this clone: An end of the junction differs from the germline gene, which may be a read error. The CDR3 loop is CASSGRDSPYF. Here the CDR3 DNA reads TGTGCCAGTAGCGGCCGGGACAGCCCATATTTT. The chain is built from TRBV19 and TRBJ1-5, with 7 bases matching TRBD1. Germline V gene data show CDR1 as LNHDA and CDR2 as SQIVND (reference sequence). The CDR3 contains 11 residues.

The chain recombines TRBV11-2 with TRBJ1-1; D unclear. The germline gives CDR1 SGHAT, CDR2 FQNNGV. CDR3 size: 12 residues. V lost 3 bases, J lost 10 bases, and 12 bases lay in between. CDR3 nucleotides: TGTGCCAGCAGCTTTGCAGCCCGTGTAGCTTTCTTT. This translates into CASSFAARVAFF.

This clone has a single count. V gene TRBV3-1 (or the pseudogene TRBV3-2) combines with J gene TRBJ1-6, with 8 bases lining up with TRBD1. Germline CDR1 and CDR2: LGHDT and YNNKEL (reference sequence). J lost 8 bases, V lost 3 bases, and 3 bases had no gene match. CDR3 length equals 14 residues. The CDR3 sequence: CASSHRGRDSPLHF. CDR3 DNA sequence: TGTGCCAGCAGCCACAGGGGGCGCGATTCACCCCTCCACTTT.

This clone was seen only once. The chain couples TRBV29-1 to TRBJ2-5; 10 bases are a match to TRBD2. V gave up 7 bases and J gave up 3 bases; unmatched junction bases: 5. Germline values: CDR1 SQVTM, CDR2 ANQGSEA. This CDR3 has 13 residues. The DNA for the CDR3 is TGCAGCGCCCTTGGACTAGCGGAAGAGACCCAGTACTTC. It encodes CSALGLAEETQYF.

This rearrangement joins TRBV15 to TRBJ1-2, with D perhaps matching TRBD1 (6 bases). Germline CDR1 LNHNV, CDR2 YYDKDF (reference sequence). The CDR3 extends over 16 amino acids. The ends were cut back, 1 base at V and 4 bases at J, with 16 bases in the middle. The DNA of the CDR3 is TGTGCCACCAGCAGAGTATCGGCAGGGGCAAGCTATGGCTACACCTTC. Protein sequence: CATSRVSAGASYGYTF.

The genes are TRBV6-4 and TRBJ2-1; 7 bases match TRBD2. The J segment lost 6 bases and the V segment lost 4 bases, leaving 0 bases of the junction unmatched. CDR1 and CDR2 from the germline V gene are MRHNA and SNTAGT. The CDR3 totals 12 residues. In DNA, the CDR3 is TGTGCCAGCAGTGGGGGGGGCAATGAGCAGTTCTTC. Protein sequence: CASSGGGNEQFF.

V gene TRBV2 combines with J gene TRBJ2-1; the D call may be TRBD1 or TRBD2 (6 bases each). The CDR3 length is 15 residues. Trimming pared 3 bases from V and 2 bases from J, leaving 11 bases between. Germline CDR1 reads SNHLY; CDR2 reads FYNNEI. The CDR3 DNA is TGTGCCAGCAGTGAGGGGGGCAGGACCTACAATGAGCAGTTCTTC. It codes for CASSEGGRTYNEQFF.